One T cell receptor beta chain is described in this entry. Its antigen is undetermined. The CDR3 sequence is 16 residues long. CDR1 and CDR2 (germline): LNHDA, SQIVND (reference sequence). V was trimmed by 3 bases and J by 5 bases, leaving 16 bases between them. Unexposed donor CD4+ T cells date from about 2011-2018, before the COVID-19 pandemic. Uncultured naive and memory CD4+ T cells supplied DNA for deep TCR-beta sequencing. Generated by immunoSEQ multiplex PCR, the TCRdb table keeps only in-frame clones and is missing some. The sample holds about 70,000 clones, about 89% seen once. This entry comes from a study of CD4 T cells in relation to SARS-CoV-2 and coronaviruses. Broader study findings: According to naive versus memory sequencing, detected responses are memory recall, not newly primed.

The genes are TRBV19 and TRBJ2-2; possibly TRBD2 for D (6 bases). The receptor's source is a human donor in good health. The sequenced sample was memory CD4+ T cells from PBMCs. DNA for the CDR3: TGTGCCAGTAGTATTGGAGGGGTTCCGGGAACCGGGGAGCTGTTTTTT. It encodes CASSIGGVPGTGELFF. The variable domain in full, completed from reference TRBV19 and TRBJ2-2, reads DGGITQSPKYLFRKEGQNVTLSCEQNLNHDAMYWYRQDPGQGLRLIYYSQIVNDFQKGDIAEGYSVSREKKESFPLTVTSAQKNPTAFYLCASSIGGVPGTGELFFGEGSRLTVL.